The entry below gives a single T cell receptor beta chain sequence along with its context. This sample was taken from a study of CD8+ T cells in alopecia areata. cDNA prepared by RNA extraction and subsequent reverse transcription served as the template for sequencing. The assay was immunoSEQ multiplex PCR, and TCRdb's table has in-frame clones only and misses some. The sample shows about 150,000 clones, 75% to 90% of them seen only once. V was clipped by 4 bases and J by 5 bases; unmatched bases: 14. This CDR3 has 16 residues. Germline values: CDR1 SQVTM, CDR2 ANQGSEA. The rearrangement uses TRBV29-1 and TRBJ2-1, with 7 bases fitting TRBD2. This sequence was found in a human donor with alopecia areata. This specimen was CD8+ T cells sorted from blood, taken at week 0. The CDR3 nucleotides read TGCAGCGTTGTCCCCCTGGCGGGGGAGTGGGACAATGAGCAGTTCTTC. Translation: CSVVPLAGEWDNEQFF.